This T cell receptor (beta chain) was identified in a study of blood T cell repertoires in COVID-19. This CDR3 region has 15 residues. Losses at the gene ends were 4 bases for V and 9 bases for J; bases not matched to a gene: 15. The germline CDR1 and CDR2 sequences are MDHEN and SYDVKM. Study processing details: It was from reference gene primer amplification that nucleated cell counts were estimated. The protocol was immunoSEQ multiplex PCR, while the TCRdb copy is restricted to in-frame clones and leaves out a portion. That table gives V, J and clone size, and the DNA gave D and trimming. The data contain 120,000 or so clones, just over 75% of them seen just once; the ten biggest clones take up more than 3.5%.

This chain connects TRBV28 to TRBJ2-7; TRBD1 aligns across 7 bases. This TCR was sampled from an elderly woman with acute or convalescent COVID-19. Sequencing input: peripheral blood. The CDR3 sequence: CASSSTGQPSSTQYF. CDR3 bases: TGTGCCAGCAGTTCCACGGGACAGCCGTCGAGTACGCAGTACTTC.